The 2 T cell receptor beta chains presented below share a single source sample, sequenced in a study of regulatory T cells in long-lasting Graves disease. This sample's time point: newly diagnosed GD, antithyroid drugs for less than 3 months. From PBMCs, RNA was extracted and then used to make the TCR library. Building the TCR beta libraries relied on iRepertoire HTBI primers, and CDR3 regions underwent Arm-PCR. TCRdb ran MiXCR on the multiplex PCR reads and lists one entry per CDR3 protein. The table has over 400,000 distinct CDR3 sequences, around 15% seen once. Separately, the same data were catalogued under a study of T cells in Graves' hyperthyroidism and ophthalmopathy.

The specimen comprised peripheral blood mononuclear cells (PBMCs), sampled at new diagnosis, from a patient treated with antithyroid drugs. These receptors all come from a woman aged 45 to 65 with Graves disease.

This clonotype was counted at least ten times. DNA of the CDR3: TGTGCCAGCAGTCTATCAGATTCCCTAGCCAAAAACATTCAGTACTTC. This sequence encodes CASSLSDSLAKNIQYF. The chain combines TRBV12-3 or TRBV12-4 with TRBJ2-4; D not resolved. V was cut by 5 bases and J by 0 bases, with 14 bases left in between. This CDR3 region has 16 residues.

This clonotype was seen many times. V and J are TRBV5-1 and TRBJ2-1; D is unresolved. Looked up from germline, CDR1 is SGHRS and CDR2 is YFSETQ. The CDR3 is made up of 16 amino acids. V lost 0 bases, J lost 0 bases, and 10 bases lay in between. The chain's CDR3 is CASSLGSPGSYNEQFF. CDR3 coding DNA: TGCGCCAGCAGCTTGGGTTCACCTGGCTCCTACAATGAGCAGTTCTTC.